These 27 T cell receptor beta chains share one sample of origin, sequenced in a study of OX40 agonist ivuxolimab in advanced cancers. Generated by immunoSEQ multiplex PCR, the TCRdb table keeps only in-frame clones and is missing some. This sample carries some 49,000 clones, approximately 81% of them seen once, and the ten largest clones take roughly 20%. This specimen was CD4+ or CD8+ T cells sorted from blood, taken in a trial of the OX40 agonist ivuxolimab. The receptors stem from an adult with an advanced solid tumor such as melanoma, head and neck, liver or kidney cancer.

The V call is TRBV19, the J call TRBJ1-2; D is undetermined. From germline, CDR1 is LNHDA and CDR2 SQIVND (reference sequence). The length of the CDR3 is 13 residues. V dropped 10 bases and J dropped 1 base, with 13 bases sitting between them. The CDR3 DNA sequence: TGTGCCACCGAACCCGCTGATAACTATGGCTACACCTTC. Translated, it gives CATEPADNYGYTF.

At least ten counts were recorded for this clone. The gene calls are TRBV2 and TRBJ2-2, with D possibly being TRBD1 or TRBD2 (5 bases each). CDR3 length: 14 amino acids. The ends were cut back, 5 bases at V and 6 bases at J, with 13 bases in the middle. Germline CDR1 is SNHLY and CDR2 is FYNNEI. CDR3 in amino acids: CASSREKGAGELFF. In nucleotides, the CDR3 is TGTGCCAGCAGTCGGGAAAAAGGGGCCGGGGAGCTGTTTTTT.

This clone was counted between two and nine times. The J gene is TRBJ1-1, the V gene TRBV10-1; 12 nucleotides align to TRBD1. The CDR3 length is 20 residues. Germline V lookup: CDR1 WNHNN, CDR2 SYGVQD (reference sequence). The V segment lost 0 bases and the J segment 5 bases; nucleotides outside the gene matches: 16. The CDR3 DNA reads as TGCGCCAGCAGTGAGTCCCGGGGACCGGGACAGGGGGCGCGTAGTACTGAAGCTTTCTTT. Its protein is CASSESRGPGQGARSTEAFF.

This clone showed up just once. The chain is built from TRBV4-1 and TRBJ2-1, with D maybe TRBD2 (6 bases). Germline-derived CDR1 and CDR2 are MGHRA and YSYEKL. This CDR3 is built from 20 residues. Trimming cost V 0 bases and J 8 bases, with 29 bases left between them. CDR3 residues: CASSQDERLVAGLPNDEQFF. The CDR3 DNA reads as TGCGCCAGCAGCCAAGATGAAAGGCTTGTCGCGGGACTCCCTAACGATGAGCAGTTCTTC.

The CDR3 DNA follows: TGTGCCAGCAGTCCAAGTACGTCCTCCTACAATGAGCAGTTCTTC. Translation: CASSPSTSSYNEQFF. V gene TRBV7-3 combines with J gene TRBJ2-1; no definite D call. This CDR3 has 15 amino acids. Deletions cut 6 bases from V and 0 bases from J, with 12 bases between. Germline V gene data show CDR1 as SGHTA and CDR2 as FQGTGA.

This chain links TRBV28 with TRBJ2-4; D may be TRBD1 (5 bases). Per germline, CDR1 MDHEN and CDR2 SYDVKM. With 5 bases removed from V and 1 base from J, the gap between germline ends came to 12 bases. The CDR3 covers 15 residues. The CDR3 sequence is CASSRQSGAKNIQYF. The CDR3 coding sequence is TGTGCCAGCAGTCGCCAGTCAGGGGCCAAAAACATTCAGTACTTC.

This clone has just a few counts. The V call is TRBV7-9, the J call TRBJ1-5; 8 nucleotides match TRBD1. CDR3 size: 15 residues. CDR1 is SEHNR, CDR2 FQNEAQ, per germline (reference sequence). The J segment lost 6 bases and the V segment lost 1 base, leaving 5 bases of the junction unmatched. CDR3 nucleotides: TGTGCCAGCAGCTTAGGAGACAGGGGAGGTCAGCCCCAGCATTTT. Translation gives CASSLGDRGGQPQHF.

This chain joins TRBV6-5 and TRBJ1-5; D unclear. The germline V gene has CDR1 MNHEY and CDR2 SVGAGI. V was pared by 8 bases and J by 4 bases, with 9 bases between. The CDR3 contains 12 residues. The DNA of the CDR3 is TGTGCCAGCGGGGAGGTAAATCAGCCCCAGCATTTT. As protein: CASGEVNQPQHF.

This chain uses TRBV9 with TRBJ1-1, with D unresolved. Trimming cost V 4 bases and J 3 bases, with 16 bases left between them. The CDR3 runs 15 residues. Germline-derived CDR1 and CDR2 are SGDLS and YYNGEE. This chain's CDR3 is CASSPSGASYTEAFF. In nucleotides, the CDR3 is TGTGCCAGCAGCCCCTCGGGCGCTTCTTACACTGAAGCTTTCTTT.

V is TRBV9 and J is TRBJ1-3; D possibly corresponds to TRBD1 (5 bases). Deletions cut 1 base from V and 2 bases from J, with 10 bases between. The CDR3 has 15 residues. CDR1 is SGDLS, CDR2 YYNGEE, per germline. The CDR3 reads CASSVRGDPGNTIYF. DNA of the CDR3: TGTGCCAGCAGCGTAAGGGGAGATCCTGGAAACACCATATATTTT.

The chain links TRBV11-2 to TRBJ1-5; no firm D call. Trimming shortened V by 1 base and J by 7 bases, and 8 bases separated the two germline ends. The CDR3 runs to 13 residues. The germline gives CDR1 SGHAT, CDR2 FQNNGV. CDR3 loop: CASSLVGRQPQHF. The DNA for the CDR3 is TGTGCCAGCAGCTTAGTAGGGCGCCAGCCCCAGCATTTT.

V is TRBV28 and J is TRBJ2-7; D gene uncertain. Germline V gene lookup returns CDR1 MDHEN and CDR2 SYDVKM. The CDR3 totals 14 residues. The germline V and J ends were trimmed by 3 bases and 2 bases, with 11 bases remaining between them. The CDR3 bases are TGTGCCAGCAGTTTCCATATCAGGCCCTACGAGCAGTACTTC. Its protein is CASSFHIRPYEQYF.

The CDR3 loop is CASSLPHEAFF. The CDR3 coding sequence is TGTGCCAGCAGCTTACCCCACGAAGCTTTCTTT. The chain has TRBV11-1 and TRBJ1-1; D is unclear. The CDR3 contains 11 residues. Germline CDR1 and CDR2: SGHAT and FQDESV (reference sequence). V was trimmed by 2 bases and J by 8 bases, leaving 6 bases between them.

This chain uses TRBV13 with TRBJ2-7; 8 positions agree with TRBD1. Per germline, CDR1 PRHDT and CDR2 FYEKMQ (reference sequence). V shed 5 bases and J 3 bases; nucleotides not matched to a gene: 9. The CDR3 covers 15 residues. CDR3 bases: TGTGCCAGCAGCCAACCCGGCGACAGGGGCTACGAGCAGTACTTC. Its translation: CASSQPGDRGYEQYF.

V and J are TRBV11-2 and TRBJ2-7, with D unclear. Per germline, CDR1 SGHAT and CDR2 FQNNGV. V lost 5 bases, J lost 1 base, and 9 bases lay in between. This CDR3 has 13 amino acids. The chain's CDR3 is CASSLAQSYEQYF. CDR3 DNA: TGTGCCAGCAGCCTCGCACAGTCCTACGAGCAGTACTTC.

V is TRBV7-9 and J is TRBJ2-3; D possibly corresponds to TRBD2 (6 bases). Germline CDR1 is SEHNR and CDR2 is FQNEAQ (reference sequence). V was cut by 6 bases and J by 6 bases, with 16 bases left in between. The CDR3 loop spans 14 amino acids. The CDR3 DNA sequence: TGTGCCAGCAGGGTGGAGGGGTTTGCGGATACGCAGTATTTT. Amino acids: CASRVEGFADTQYF.

The chain couples TRBV10-2 to TRBJ2-1; TRBD2 aligns across 11 bases. Unmatched junction bases numbered 5, after V lost 3 bases and J lost 4 bases. This CDR3 region has 16 residues. Germline CDR1 WSHSY, CDR2 SAAADI. In DNA form, the CDR3 reads TGCGCCAGCAGTGACCCGACTAGCGGGGATTACAATGAGCAGTTCTTC. This encodes CASSDPTSGDYNEQFF.

V and J are TRBV4-1 and TRBJ1-2, with D possibly TRBD1 on 6 matching bases. This CDR3 has 15 amino acids. Germline CDR1 is MGHRA and CDR2 is YSYEKL. V dropped 0 bases and J dropped 5 bases, with 13 bases sitting between them. The CDR3 sequence: CASSQDPGDLYGYTF. The CDR3 nucleotides read TGCGCCAGCAGCCAAGATCCAGGGGATCTGTATGGCTACACCTTC.

V is TRBV5-4 and J is TRBJ2-7, with D uncertain. Trimming stripped 4 bases from V and 2 bases from J, with 13 bases between. The germline gives CDR1 SGHNT, CDR2 YYREEE (reference sequence). This CDR3 region has 14 residues. The CDR3: CASSTDPAPYEQYV. For the CDR3, the DNA is TGTGCCAGCAGCACGGACCCGGCACCCTACGAGCAGTACGTC.

The V call is TRBV6-6, the J call TRBJ2-5; D remains ambiguous. Germline values: CDR1 MNHNY, CDR2 SVGAGI (reference sequence). The CDR3 sequence is 15 residues long. Deletions cut 2 bases from V and 1 base from J, with 11 bases between. The CDR3 DNA follows: TGTGCCAGCAGTTACCCAGAGCTTTCCCAAGAGACCCAGTACTTC. The encoded protein is CASSYPELSQETQYF.

V and J are TRBV7-9 and TRBJ1-1; the D gene is possibly TRBD1 (5 bases). Germline-derived CDR1 and CDR2 are SEHNR and FQNEAQ (reference sequence). There are 16 residues in the CDR3. V was shortened by 7 bases and J by 4 bases, with 22 bases between the two germline ends. CDR3 in DNA: TGTGCCAGCAACATAAAAAGGGGCAGGGTTAGCACTGAAGCTTTCTTT. It encodes CASNIKRGRVSTEAFF.

The chain carries TRBV16 and TRBJ2-7; 7 bases are shared with TRBD1. In germline, CDR1 is KGHSY, CDR2 FQNENV. After removal of 0 bases from V and 3 bases from J, the junction contained 5 bases not matched to a gene. The CDR3 is made up of 15 amino acids. The CDR3 loop is CASSQSLDRYYEQYF. The DNA of the CDR3 is TGTGCCAGCAGCCAATCACTGGACAGGTACTACGAGCAGTACTTC.

This clone occurred once. V and J are TRBV9 and TRBJ2-3, with D perhaps being TRBD1 or TRBD2 (5 bases each). Between the trimmed V and J ends, which lost 0 bases and 5 bases, there was a span of 16 bases. The CDR3 runs 16 residues. Germline CDR1 and CDR2: SGDLS and YYNGEE. The CDR3 DNA is TGTGCCAGCAGCGTAGAGCCGGGGCAGGAGGAAGATACGCAGTATTTT. It specifies CASSVEPGQEEDTQYF.

V is TRBV28 and J is TRBJ2-2; D uncertain. CDR1 and CDR2 (germline): MDHEN, SYDVKM. Trimming cost V 3 bases and J 4 bases, with 12 bases left between them. This CDR3 spans 15 amino acids. The CDR3 coding sequence is TGTGCCAGCAGTTTTGTATCCTCATTCACCGGGGAGCTGTTTTTT. It codes for CASSFVSSFTGELFF.

This chain links TRBV29-1 with TRBJ1-1; D ambiguous. The CDR3 totals 13 residues. V lost 6 bases and J lost 2, with 13 bases in between. Germline V gene sequence: CDR1 SQVTM, CDR2 ANQGSEA. CDR3 amino acids: CSVLPIGNTEAFF. The CDR3 bases are TGCAGCGTCCTGCCTATAGGAAACACTGAAGCTTTCTTT.

V gene TRBV4-3 combines with J gene TRBJ1-5; weak D call: TRBD1 (5 bases). The V gene's germline CDR1 is LGHNA and CDR2 YSLEER. The CDR3 has 15 amino acids. Trimming left V 0 bases short and J 1 base short, with 7 bases between. The chain's CDR3 is CASSQDRDSNQPQHF. In nucleotides, the CDR3 is TGCGCCAGCAGCCAAGACCGGGACAGCAATCAGCCCCAGCATTTT.

The chain couples TRBV6-6 to TRBJ1-1, with 7 bases that match TRBD1. Germline CDR1 reads MNHNY; CDR2 reads SVGAGI (reference sequence). CDR3 size: 15 residues. The ends lost 4 bases at V and 4 bases at J; junction bases unmatched: 9. The CDR3 is CASSSQQGLSTEAFF. The CDR3 DNA sequence: TGTGCCAGCAGTTCGCAACAGGGGCTGAGCACTGAAGCTTTCTTT.